This is a list of T cell receptor beta chains from one sample in a study of blood T cell repertoires in COVID-19. TCRdb keeps only in-frame clones here, not all; method: immunoSEQ multiplex PCR. The sample has roughly 180,000 clones, approximately 86% seen once. Sequenced: peripheral blood. Receptors were obtained from a woman aged 30 to 39 with active or convalescent COVID-19. Both conserved end residues are part of each CDR3. The D gene is left open where the match is weak. Clone size appears in some rows only: once, few, many, or a class for an expanded clone.

-,-,14,TRBJ2-7,TRBV25-1,CASSELGTSYEQYF,TGTGCCAGCAGTGAATTGGGCACCTCCTACGAGCAGTACTTC
-,-,15,TRBJ1-2,TRBV6-6,CASSTGGLFPYGYTF,TGTGCCAGCAGTACCGGTGGGCTTTTTCCCTATGGCTACACCTTC
-,TRBD1,14,TRBJ1-2,TRBV5-1,CASSPDRWNYGYTF,TGCGCCAGCAGCCCGGACAGGTGGAACTATGGCTACACCTTC
-,TRBD1,16,TRBJ2-7,TRBV11-2,CASSSTYRGLSYEQYF,TGTGCCAGCAGCTCGACATACAGGGGGCTGTCCTACGAGCAGTACTTC
-,-,15,TRBJ1-2,TRBV15,CATSGGDWTNYGYTF,TGTGCCACCAGCGGGGGGGACTGGACTAACTATGGCTACACCTTC
-,TRBD1,14,TRBJ2-3,TRBV6-4,CASSEGGSTDTQYF,TGTGCCAGCAGTGAAGGGGGCAGCACAGATACGCAGTATTTT
few,-,15,TRBJ2-7,TRBV2,CASSERQGPTYEQYF,TGTGCCAGCAGTGAAAGGCAGGGTCCCACCTACGAGCAGTACTTC
-,TRBD1,14,TRBJ2-7,TRBV28,CASSIGTGLDEQYF,TGTGCCAGCAGTATCGGGACAGGGTTGGACGAGCAGTACTTC
-,TRBD1,13,TRBJ1-2,TRBV29-1,CSVSVGTAYGYTF,TGCAGCGTTTCAGTCGGGACAGCCTATGGCTACACCTTC
few,TRBD1,17,TRBJ1-5,TRBV30,CAWSVRFVRDSHQPQHF,TGTGCCTGGAGTGTACGTTTTGTTAGGGACAGCCATCAGCCCCAGCATTTT